The 11 T cell receptor beta chains presented below share a single source sample, sequenced in a study of blood T cell repertoires in COVID-19. Sequencing used immunoSEQ multiplex PCR; TCRdb keeps in-frame clones, though not all of them. The repertoire holds fewer than 300,000 clones, around 87% seen once, with less than 1.6% in the top ten. Sample: peripheral blood. The receptors derive from a woman in her thirties or forties who had recovered from COVID-19.

The chain recombines TRBV6-1 with TRBJ1-4, with 8 positions matching TRBD1. This CDR3 spans 17 amino acids. J gave up 5 bases and V 4 bases, and 12 bases lay outside the gene matches. Germline-derived CDR1 and CDR2 are MNHNS and SASEGT. CDR3 sequence: CASSGWAGGRKNEKLFF. The CDR3 nucleotides read TGTGCCAGCAGTGGGTGGGCAGGGGGCCGGAAAAATGAAAAACTGTTTTTT.

This clone was seen only once. The gene calls are TRBV25-1 and TRBJ1-2; D remains unclear. Trimming removed 4 bases at V and 4 bases at J, with 19 bases between. The V gene's germline CDR1 is MGHDK and CDR2 SYGVNS. The CDR3 consists of 16 residues. In nucleotides, the CDR3 is TGTGCCAGCAGTGCAGCTGGGGAGGGTCTGGGCTATGGCTACACCTTC. Its translation: CASSAAGEGLGYGYTF.

V is TRBV29-1 and J is TRBJ1-5; D is unresolved. This CDR3 is built from 14 residues. Looked up from germline, CDR1 is SQVTM and CDR2 is ANQGSEA. V lost 4 bases, J lost 0 bases, and 10 bases lay in between. CDR3 coding DNA: TGCAGCGTTGCGGAGGCGGATAGCAATCAGCCCCAGCATTTT. Protein: CSVAEADSNQPQHF.

This clone appeared once. The V call is TRBV19, the J call TRBJ1-4; D gene uncertain. Per germline, CDR1 LNHDA and CDR2 SQIVND (reference sequence). Between the trimmed V and J ends, which lost 4 bases and 7 bases, there was a span of 13 bases. The CDR3 contains 14 residues. The DNA for the CDR3 is TGTGCCAGTAGTAGCCGACAAGGGAGTGAAAAACTGTTTTTT. Protein: CASSSRQGSEKLFF.

V and J are TRBV18 and TRBJ2-7; D not resolved. Trimming pared 2 bases from V and 3 bases from J, leaving 14 bases between. The CDR3 has 15 amino acids. Germline V lookup: CDR1 KGHSH, CDR2 LQKENI. CDR3: CASSPDLSTFYEQYF. In nucleotides, the CDR3 is TGTGCCAGCTCACCAGATTTGAGCACCTTCTACGAGCAGTACTTC.

This clone was detected only once. This rearrangement joins TRBV19 to TRBJ1-6; TRBD1 matches at 10 bases. From germline, CDR1 is LNHDA and CDR2 SQIVND (reference sequence). This CDR3 region has 17 residues. Trimming at V came to 6 bases and at J to 8 bases, leaving 13 bases not matched to a gene. DNA for the CDR3: TGTGCCAGTAGCCAACCGACCGGGACAGGGGAATATTCACCCCTCCACTTT. As protein: CASSQPTGTGEYSPLHF.

In this sample, this clone turned up once. This sequence joins TRBV6-2 or TRBV6-3 and TRBJ2-7; possible D gene TRBD1, 6 bases. Germline lookup yields CDR1 MNHEY and CDR2 SVGEGT. CDR3 length equals 14 residues. Deletions cut 2 bases from V and 2 bases from J, with 10 bases between. The CDR3 sequence: CASSYNGGPYEQYF. The CDR3 DNA sequence: TGTGCCAGCAGTTACAATGGGGGCCCCTACGAGCAGTACTTC.

The V gene is TRBV18, the J gene TRBJ1-4; 7 nucleotides match TRBD1. CDR1 KGHSH and CDR2 LQKENI come from the germline V gene. The CDR3 is made up of 15 amino acids. V lost 0 bases, J lost 10 bases, and 8 bases stayed unmatched. The CDR3 spells CASSPPKDRDAKLFF. CDR3 nucleotides: TGTGCCAGCTCACCACCGAAAGACAGGGACGCAAAACTGTTTTTT.

V is TRBV9 and J is TRBJ2-2; no firm D call. The ends were cut back, 4 bases at V and 1 base at J, with 11 bases in the middle. The germline gives CDR1 SGDLS, CDR2 YYNGEE. The CDR3 is made up of 15 amino acids. Here the CDR3 DNA reads TGTGCCAGCAGCCCCCACCCGGTGAACACCGGGGAGCTGTTTTTT. Its translation: CASSPHPVNTGELFF.

This rearrangement joins TRBV19 to TRBJ1-5; TRBD1 agrees at 9 bases. The germline V gene encodes CDR1 LNHDA and CDR2 SQIVND (reference sequence). The CDR3 contains 15 residues. The V segment lost 4 bases and the J segment 7 bases; nucleotides outside the gene matches: 8. The CDR3 region has the DNA TGTGCCAGTAGTACCGAACAGGGGGCCTGGCAGCCCCAGCATTTT. This sequence encodes CASSTEQGAWQPQHF.

This chain's CDR3 is CASRGREANTGELFF. CDR3 nucleotides: TGTGCCAGCAGGGGAAGGGAGGCGAACACCGGGGAGCTGTTTTTT. This rearrangement joins TRBV11-1 to TRBJ2-2; a weak D match, TRBD2 (6 bases). The CDR3 covers 15 residues. The V end lost 6 bases, the J end lost 0 bases, and 11 bases lay between the germline ends. Germline V lookup: CDR1 SGHAT, CDR2 FQDESV (reference sequence).